This entry lists 14 T cell receptor beta chains sequenced from one sample in a study of blood T cell repertoires in COVID-19. Sequenced by immunoSEQ multiplex PCR; TCRdb stores in-frame clones only, minus some. This table holds around 250,000 clones, around 90% found once. The sample consisted of peripheral blood. All receptors come from a woman between 40 and 55 years old who had recovered from COVID-19.

The J gene is TRBJ2-5, the V gene TRBV2; D possibly corresponds to TRBD2 (5 bases). V lost 10 bases to trimming and J lost 4 bases, with 19 bases between them. Per the germline V gene, CDR1 is SNHLY and CDR2 is FYNNEI. CDR3 length: 14 residues. In DNA, the CDR3 is TGTGCCACCCTGCCTCGGGATTTTTCAGAGACCCAGTACTTC. It is translated as CATLPRDFSETQYF.

The CDR3: CASSASGNTGELFF. CDR3 coding DNA: TGTGCCAGCAGCGCTAGCGGAAACACCGGGGAGCTGTTTTTT. The chain recombines TRBV6-5 with TRBJ2-2; 7 positions agree with TRBD2. V was pared by 6 bases and J by 2 bases, with 3 bases of the junction left unmatched. Germline CDR1 MNHEY, CDR2 SVGAGI. This CDR3 contains 14 residues.

The gene calls are TRBV14 and TRBJ2-7; D possibly corresponds to TRBD2 (5 bases). In germline, CDR1 is SGHDN, CDR2 FVKESK. The V end lost 1 base, the J end lost 2 bases, and 12 bases lay between the germline ends. This CDR3 spans 15 amino acids. The chain's CDR3 is CASSQVWTGTYEQYF. The CDR3 DNA is TGTGCCAGCAGCCAAGTATGGACTGGAACCTACGAGCAGTACTTC.

The chain employs TRBV6-6 and TRBJ1-5; no definite D call. Germline-derived CDR1 and CDR2 are MNHNY and SVGAGI (reference sequence). V was trimmed by 0 bases and J by 3 bases, leaving 12 bases between them. The CDR3 is 16 residues long. This CDR3 is CASSYSRAVFNQPQHF. Written as DNA, the CDR3 is TGTGCCAGCAGTTACTCGAGGGCAGTCTTCAATCAGCCCCAGCATTTT.

The CDR3 nucleotides are TGTGCCAGTAAGACGGCTAGCGGGATTCAAGAGACCCAGTACTTC. Residues: CASKTASGIQETQYF. This chain links TRBV19 with TRBJ2-5; 9 nucleotides align to TRBD2. CDR3 length equals 15 residues. Germline assignment: CDR1 LNHDA and CDR2 SQIVND (reference sequence). Trimming took 7 bases from V and 2 from J; bases not matched to a gene: 8.

The rearrangement links TRBV6-2 or TRBV6-3 to TRBJ1-2, with D possibly being TRBD1 (6 bases). This CDR3 has 15 amino acids. Germline V gene data show CDR1 as MNHEY and CDR2 as SVGEGT. Trimming cost V 2 bases and J 8 bases, with 18 bases left between them. The CDR3 sequence is CASSYGSYRAEGYTF. The CDR3 DNA sequence: TGTGCCAGCAGTTACGGGTCCTACAGGGCCGAGGGCTACACCTTC.

J is TRBJ2-3 and V is TRBV11-2; D unclear. Trimming took 7 bases from V and 2 from J, leaving 7 bases between them. Germline values: CDR1 SGHAT, CDR2 FQNNGV. The CDR3 consists of 12 residues. The CDR3 region has the DNA TGTGCCAGCACACACGACACAGATACGCAGTATTTT. Its protein is CASTHDTDTQYF.

V usage is TRBV5-1 and J usage is TRBJ1-1, with D possibly being TRBD1 (5 bases). The length of the CDR3 is 15 residues. The ends were cut back, 4 bases at V and 3 bases at J, with 16 bases in the middle. Germline V lookup: CDR1 SGHRS, CDR2 YFSETQ. CDR3 DNA: TGCGCCAGCAGCCCGGGGGGAGTTACACACACTGAAGCTTTCTTT. Its protein product is CASSPGGVTHTEAFF.

The gene calls are TRBV12-5 and TRBJ2-4; 9 bases map to TRBD1. V was pared by 4 bases and J by 6 bases, with 4 bases of the junction left unmatched. This CDR3 is built from 14 residues. Germline V gives CDR1 LGHNT, CDR2 FRNRAP. The CDR3 reads CASGWGGQGNIQYF. CDR3 nucleotides: TGTGCTAGTGGTTGGGGGGGACAGGGAAACATTCAGTACTTC.

This chain uses TRBV5-1 with TRBJ2-3, with 12 bases that match TRBD2. The CDR3 is 17 residues long. J gave up 4 bases and V 4 bases, and 10 bases lay outside the gene matches. Germline CDR1 reads SGHRS; CDR2 reads YFSETQ. Here the CDR3 DNA reads TGCGCCAGCAGCCCGGTGACTAGCGGGAGTTATCCAGATACGCAGTATTTT. Translation: CASSPVTSGSYPDTQYF. Full variable domain (outside the CDR3, taken from reference TRBV5-1 and TRBJ2-3): KAGVTQTPRYLIKTRGQQVTLSCSPISGHRSVSWYQQTPGQGLQFLFEYFSETQRNKGNFPGRFSGRQFSNSRSEMNVSTLELGDSALYLCASSPVTSGSYPDTQYFGPGTRLTVL.

The chain combines TRBV2 with TRBJ2-1, with TRBD1 identical over 10 bases. V lost 9 bases to trimming and J lost 8 bases; unmatched junction nucleotides: 13. CDR3 length: 15 residues. Germline V gene lookup returns CDR1 SNHLY and CDR2 FYNNEI. The CDR3 nucleotides read TGTGCCAGTAATGCTTTGGGACAGGGGTCTGATGAGCAGTTCTTC. It codes for CASNALGQGSDEQFF.

DNA for the CDR3: TGTGCCATCAGTGAGCAGGCTAGCGGGAGCAATGAGCAGTTCTTC. Its translation: CAISEQASGSNEQFF. The chain has TRBV10-3 and TRBJ2-1, with TRBD2 matching over 10 bases. This CDR3 has 15 amino acids. V shed 2 bases, J shed 6 bases, and the junction held 4 bases outside the gene matches. Germline V gene data show CDR1 as ENHRY and CDR2 as SYGVKD.

The V call is TRBV15, the J call TRBJ2-3; 10 positions agree with TRBD2. The ends lost 0 bases at V and 4 bases at J; junction bases unmatched: 13. This CDR3 spans 19 amino acids. Germline V gene lookup returns CDR1 LNHNV and CDR2 YYDKDF (reference sequence). Written as DNA, the CDR3 is TGTGCCACCAGCAGAGATCGGTCTAGCGGGAGTGGCTTGCCAGATACGCAGTATTTT. It yields the protein CATSRDRSSGSGLPDTQYF. The whole variable domain, remainder taken from reference TRBV15 and TRBJ2-3, is DAMVIQNPRYQVTQFGKPVTLSCSQTLNHNVMYWYQQKSSQAPKLLFHYYDKDFNNEADTPDNFQSRRPNTSFCFLDIRSPGLGDTAMYLCATSRDRSSGSGLPDTQYFGPGTRLTVL.

CDR3 sequence: CATSRGLAGGLEQFF. The DNA of the CDR3 is TGTGCCACCAGCAGGGGTCTAGCGGGGGGCCTCGAGCAGTTCTTC. This chain uses TRBV15 with TRBJ2-1, with 11 bases identical to TRBD2. Trimming cost V 3 bases and J 10 bases; bases outside gene matches: 8. From germline, CDR1 is LNHNV and CDR2 YYDKDF (reference sequence). This CDR3 has 15 amino acids.